This is a list of T cell receptor beta chains from one sample in a study of CD8 T cells in Susac syndrome. Each CDR3 protein is one row after TCRdb ran MiXCR on the immunoSEQ multiplex PCR reads. The data contain some 130,000 distinct CDR3 sequences, roughly 95% of them seen just once; the ten biggest clones take up around 0.12%. Sequenced material: CD4+ T cells from PBMCs. The receptors stem from a human donor in good health. The CDR3 runs from the conserved cysteine through the conserved F or W. Each record gives: V gene, J gene, D gene, clone size, CDR3 DNA, CDR3 protein. A D gene is named only where the DNA matches it firmly. The size field is filled for only some rows; it gives once, few, many or a size class.

>TRBV7-9|TRBJ2-7|.|.
TGTGCCAGCAGCTTAGGGACAGTCTACGAGCAGTACTTC
CASSLGTVYEQYF
>TRBV7-2|TRBJ1-1|TRBD1|once
TGTGCCAGCAGCAGACAGGGGAACACTGAAGCTTTCTTT
CASSRQGNTEAFF
>TRBV18|TRBJ1-5|TRBD1|.
TGTGCCAGCTCACCGAACAGGGGAAGGGAGCCCCAGCATTTT
CASSPNRGREPQHF
>TRBV6-6|TRBJ2-1|TRBD2|.
TGTGCCAGCAGAGCCACTAGCGGGAGCTACAATGAGCAGTTCTTC
CASRATSGSYNEQFF
>TRBV5-1|TRBJ1-1|.|.
TGCGCCAGCAGCCGTCCCCCGTCAGCCATGAACACTGAAGCTTTCTTT
CASSRPPSAMNTEAFF
>TRBV12-3/TRBV12-4|TRBJ1-5|TRBD1|.
TGTGCCAGCAGTCTCCCCCCGGGACAGGGGGCTCAGCCCCAGCATTTT
CASSLPPGQGAQPQHF
>TRBV29-1|TRBJ2-3|.|.
TGCAGCGTTGAGCCAGGGAGCACAGATACGCAGTATTTT
CSVEPGSTDTQYF
>TRBV12-3/TRBV12-4|TRBJ1-5|.|.
TGTGCCAGCAGTTTGAGGGTTGGGCAGCCCCAGCATTTT
CASSLRVGQPQHF
>TRBV5-1|TRBJ2-3|TRBD2|.
TGCGCCAGCAGCTCCGGTAGCGGGGGGAACACAGATACGCAGTATTTT
CASSSGSGGNTDTQYF
>TRBV25-1|TRBJ2-1|TRBD2|.
TGTGCCAGCAGCCCATCCGGGGGGACCTACAATGAGCAGTTCTTC
CASSPSGGTYNEQFF
>TRBV20-1|TRBJ1-5|.|once
TGCAGTGCTACCAGAACCGACCGGAGCTGGGGTCAGCCCCAGCATTTT
CSATRTDRSWGQPQHF
>TRBV27|TRBJ2-5|TRBD2|once
TGTGCCAGCAGGACTAGCGTGGGGACCCAGTACTTC
CASRTSVGTQYF
>TRBV2|TRBJ2-5|.|.
TGTGCCAGCAGTGAATTTGACCGATCTAGGGAGGCCCAGTACTTC
CASSEFDRSREAQYF
>TRBV2|TRBJ2-5|.|.
TGTGCCGGGGCCGCGTACGGGGAGACCCAGTACTTC
CAGAAYGETQYF
>TRBV5-1|TRBJ1-2|TRBD1|.
TGCGCCACCTCGGGACAGGGGGACGGCTATGGCTACACCTTC
CATSGQGDGYGYTF
>TRBV3-1|TRBJ1-2|TRBD1|once
TGTGCCAGCAGCCTAGGGACAGGGGGCAACACCTTC
CASSLGTGGNTF
>TRBV6-5|TRBJ1-2|.|.
TGTGCCAGCAACTCCCTCCCGGGGGGTGTCGAGGGCTACACCTTC
CASNSLPGGVEGYTF
>TRBV5-1|TRBJ2-1|.|.
TGCGCCAGCAGCCCTACAGGTATCTCTGAGCAGTTCTTC
CASSPTGISEQFF
>TRBV6-5|TRBJ2-5|TRBD1|.
TGTGCCAGCAGGGGTCACAGGGGGCAGTGGGAGACCCAGTACTTC
CASRGHRGQWETQYF
>TRBV29-1|TRBJ1-2|.|.
TGCAGCGTTGAAGTTGGGGCGGGAAATCGCTACACCTTC
CSVEVGAGNRYTF
>TRBV9|TRBJ2-7|.|.
TGTGCCAGCAGCGTAGTGGGAGACGGAGAGCAGTACTTC
CASSVVGDGEQYF
>TRBV6-1|TRBJ2-3|.|.
TGTGCCAGCAGTGAAAGCGTGGTGGGAGATACGCAGTATTTT
CASSESVVGDTQYF
>TRBV4-1|TRBJ2-1|TRBD2|once
TGCGCCAGCAGCCAAGATACCCTTAGCGGGATTTACAATGAGCAGTTCTTC
CASSQDTLSGIYNEQFF
>TRBV30|TRBJ2-5|.|.
TGTGCCTGGGGAATCGGAGAGACCCAGTACTTC
CAWGIGETQYF
>TRBV18|TRBJ2-2|.|.
TGTGCCAGCTCACCACCCATCGACGGGGAGCTGTTTTTT
CASSPPIDGELFF
>TRBV28|TRBJ2-7|.|.
TGTGCCAGCAGGCGTCATGAACCTTGGTACGAGCAGTACTTC
CASRRHEPWYEQYF
>TRBV18|TRBJ1-1|.|.
TGTGCCAGCTTGGGGGGGATGAACACTGAAGCTTTCTTT
CASLGGMNTEAFF
>TRBV29-1|TRBJ2-3|.|.
TGCAGCGTCGACGGACAGTCAGATACGCAGTATTTT
CSVDGQSDTQYF
>TRBV29-1|TRBJ2-6|.|.
TGCAGCGTAGGACTGGGGGTCTCTGGGGCCAACGTCCTGACTTTC
CSVGLGVSGANVLTF
>TRBV20-1|TRBJ2-1|TRBD2|.
TGCAGTGCTAGAAGAGGGACTAGCGGAAACAATGAGCAGTTCTTC
CSARRGTSGNNEQFF
>TRBV19|TRBJ2-5|.|.
TGTGCCAGTAGTATATGGGGGCCTCAAGAGACCCAGTACTTC
CASSIWGPQETQYF
>TRBV5-6|TRBJ2-3|TRBD2|.
TGTGCCAGCAGCTCCCAGACTAGCGGGAGATTCGATACGCAGTATTTT
CASSSQTSGRFDTQYF
>TRBV2|TRBJ1-2|.|.
TGTGCCAGCAGTGAACAGGGACCCAGTAACTATGGCTACACCTTC
CASSEQGPSNYGYTF
>TRBV5-1|TRBJ2-1|TRBD2|.
TGCGCCAGCAGCTCTCGACTAGCGGGAGGAGGTGGGAATGAGCAGTTCTTC
CASSSRLAGGGGNEQFF
>TRBV7-2|TRBJ2-5|TRBD1|.
TGTGCCAGCAGCTTAACCCGACAGGGGGAGACCCAGTACTTC
CASSLTRQGETQYF
>TRBV5-1|TRBJ2-7|.|.
TGCGCCAGCAGCTTGAGTGTGGGACCCTCAGCCTACGAGCAGTACTTC
CASSLSVGPSAYEQYF
>TRBV20-1|TRBJ2-3|.|.
TGCAGTGCTCCTGGCGGGGAAACAGATACGCAGTATTTT
CSAPGGETDTQYF
>TRBV3-1|TRBJ2-2|TRBD1|.
TGTGCCAGCAGTTATCCCGGGACAGGGAACACCGGGGAGCTGTTTTTT
CASSYPGTGNTGELFF
>TRBV3-1|TRBJ1-2|.|.
TGTGCCAGCCCCGGGACGGTGGATGGCTACACCTTC
CASPGTVDGYTF
>TRBV5-6|TRBJ2-7|TRBD2|.
TGTGCCAGCAGGCGGGAGGGGGTCTCCTACGAGCAGTACTTC
CASRREGVSYEQYF
>TRBV3-1|TRBJ2-4|.|.
TGTGCCAGCAGCCAGCCGGGGCTAGCCAAAAACATTCAGTACTTC
CASSQPGLAKNIQYF
>TRBV29-1|TRBJ2-5|.|.
TGCAGCGTTGACAAAGCAGGGCTAAAAGAGACCCAGTACTTC
CSVDKAGLKETQYF
>TRBV18|TRBJ2-1|.|.
TGTGCCAGCTCACGGTCTGGGGACAATGAGCAGTTCTTC
CASSRSGDNEQFF
>TRBV7-9|TRBJ1-5|TRBD1|.
TGTGCCAGCAGCCCCGGACGGACAGGGAATCAGCCCCAGCATTTT
CASSPGRTGNQPQHF
>TRBV23-1|TRBJ2-3|.|.
TGCGCCAGCAGTCAATTATTTAGCGGATTGGCCACAGATACGCAGTATTTT
CASSQLFSGLATDTQYF
>TRBV5-1|TRBJ1-1|.|.
TGCGCCAGCAGCTTGGGGGGGCGCTCGAACACTGAAGCTTTCTTT
CASSLGGRSNTEAFF
>TRBV2|TRBJ2-7|.|.
TGTGCCAGCAGCCGCCTCCAGGAGCAGTACTTC
CASSRLQEQYF
>TRBV5-6|TRBJ2-7|.|.
TGTGCCAGCAGCTTGAGACGCGAGCAGTACTTC
CASSLRREQYF
>TRBV2|TRBJ1-1|.|.
TGTGCCAGCAAGGGGGGGACAACCTTCTTCTCTGGTGCTTTCTTT
CASKGGTTFFSGAFF
>TRBV5-1|TRBJ2-7|.|.
TGCGCCAGCAGCCCGGAGGGGGGCGAGCAGTACTTC
CASSPEGGEQYF
>TRBV29-1|TRBJ2-1|.|.
TGCAGCGTTGAAAGAAGACTAGAGAGTAGTAGTGATGAGCAGTTCTTC
CSVERRLESSSDEQFF
>TRBV5-1|TRBJ2-7|.|.
TGCGCCAGCAGCTTGCGGGGAGAAGGCTACGAGCAGTACTTC
CASSLRGEGYEQYF
>TRBV29-1|TRBJ1-1|.|.
TGCAGCGTTGTACTATCGAACACTGAAGCTTTCTTT
CSVVLSNTEAFF
>TRBV20-1|TRBJ2-2|.|.
TGCAGCCCGAGGCCACAGACCCTAACCGGGGAGCTGTTTTTT
CSPRPQTLTGELFF